These T cell receptor beta chains were read from a single sample in a study of control samples from healthy donors and cancer patients. Assay: immunoSEQ multiplex PCR; the TCRdb copy retains only in-frame clones and omits some. The table shows approximately 100,000 clones, with roughly 86% occurring only once. Sequencing used blood. Source of these receptors: a man aged 25-45 years in good health. Both conserved end residues are part of each CDR3. D genes are given only for firm matches. Clone size is stated in some rows and not others, as once, few, many or a class when expanded.

>NA|NA|TRBV25-1|TRBJ1-2
CASSAGRLYGYTF
TGTGCCAGCAGTGCGGGACGGCTCTATGGCTACACCTTC
>TRBD2|once|TRBV5-4|TRBJ2-1
CASSVMTSGIEQFF
TGTGCCAGCAGCGTTATGACTAGCGGTATTGAGCAGTTCTTC
>TRBD1|NA|TRBV10-1|TRBJ1-2
CASIDRALKKGYTF
TGCGCCAGCATCGACAGGGCGCTTAAGAAGGGCTACACCTTC
>TRBD1|NA|TRBV30|TRBJ1-2
CACNQPQGAGGYTF
TGTGCCTGCAACCAACCACAGGGGGCAGGTGGCTACACCTTC
>NA|NA|TRBV27|TRBJ1-1
CASSLNGLMNTEAFF
TGTGCCAGCAGTTTAAACGGCCTCATGAACACTGAAGCTTTCTTT
>NA|NA|TRBV10-3|TRBJ2-3
CAISPVGTDTQYF
TGTGCCATCAGCCCCGTGGGCACAGATACGCAGTATTTT
>NA|once|TRBV29-1|TRBJ2-5
CSVVWQGEETQYF
TGCAGCGTTGTATGGCAGGGAGAAGAGACCCAGTACTTC
>NA|few|TRBV10-1|TRBJ2-2
CASSESGLVGTGELFF
TGCGCCAGCAGTGAGTCCGGGCTAGTCGGGACCGGGGAGCTGTTTTTT
>NA|NA|TRBV2|TRBJ2-5
CASKEGSWGETQYF
TGTGCCAGCAAGGAAGGTAGCTGGGGAGAGACCCAGTACTTC
>NA|NA|TRBV6-5|TRBJ2-2
CASSVVFGELFF
TGTGCCAGCAGCGTCGTGTTCGGGGAGCTGTTTTTT
>NA|NA|TRBV6-5|TRBJ2-7
CASSVTRSYEQYF
TGTGCCAGCAGCGTCACGAGGTCTTACGAGCAGTACTTC
>TRBD1|few|TRBV6-5|TRBJ2-7
CASRQGQGHYEQYF
TGTGCCAGCAGACAGGGACAGGGTCACTACGAGCAGTACTTC
>NA|NA|TRBV4-2|TRBJ1-4
CASSQDLGGLNEKLFF
TGTGCCAGCAGCCAAGATCTCGGGGGCCTTAATGAAAAACTGTTTTTT
>NA|NA|TRBV6-5|TRBJ2-1
CASSSPLVLNGNEQFF
TGTGCCAGCAGTTCCCCGCTAGTTCTTAATGGGAATGAGCAGTTCTTC
>NA|NA|TRBV6-5|TRBJ1-1
CASSPSLGAEAFF
TGTGCCAGCAGTCCATCTCTTGGGGCTGAAGCTTTCTTT
>NA|once|TRBV24-1|TRBJ1-2
CATSDPETGNYGYTF
TGTGCCACCAGTGATCCCGAGACGGGGAACTATGGCTACACCTTC
>NA|NA|TRBV12-3/TRBV12-4|TRBJ1-1
CASSLAEAEAFF
TGTGCCAGCAGCCTTGCAGAGGCTGAAGCTTTCTTT
>NA|NA|TRBV3-1/TRBV3-2|TRBJ2-7
CASSQQPWEQYF
TGTGCCAGCAGCCAACAGCCGTGGGAGCAGTACTTC
>NA|NA|TRBV7-2|TRBJ1-1
CASRSQGLSTEAFF
TGTGCCAGCAGATCACAGGGCCTCAGTACTGAAGCTTTCTTT
>NA|NA|TRBV3-1/TRBV3-2|TRBJ2-3
CASSQERRLYATQYF
TGTGCCAGCAGCCAAGAGAGGAGATTATACGCTACGCAGTATTTT
>NA|NA|TRBV10-1|TRBJ2-3
CASSELRTWDTQYF
TGCGCCAGCAGTGAACTTCGGACTTGGGATACGCAGTATTTT
>NA|NA|TRBV30|TRBJ1-3
CAWSVGRSNTIYF
TGTGCCTGGAGTGTGGGACGATCGAACACCATATATTTT
>NA|NA|TRBV4-1|TRBJ2-2
CASSQEPSNTGELFF
TGCGCCAGCAGCCAAGAACCTTCGAACACCGGGGAGCTGTTTTTT
>NA|NA|TRBV11-2|TRBJ1-2
CASSQGRMNYGYTF
TGTGCCAGCAGCCAGGGACGGATGAACTATGGCTACACCTTC
>NA|NA|TRBV2|TRBJ1-5
CASSEGGRGQPQHF
TGTGCCAGCAGTGAAGGAGGGAGGGGTCAGCCCCAGCATTTT
>TRBD1|NA|TRBV30|TRBJ2-1
CAWGTGTGGNEQFF
TGTGCCTGGGGGACCGGGACAGGGGGGAATGAGCAGTTCTTC
>NA|NA|TRBV12-3/TRBV12-4|TRBJ2-2
CASSSLMTGELFF
TGTGCCAGCAGTAGTCTCATGACCGGGGAGCTGTTTTTT
>TRBD1|NA|TRBV4-1|TRBJ1-5
CASSHPPGQGARWLSQPQHF
TGCGCCAGCAGCCACCCTCCGGGACAGGGGGCCCGTTGGTTAAGTCAGCCCCAGCATTTT
>NA|NA|TRBV9|TRBJ2-3
CASSGGPSTDTQYF
TGTGCCAGCAGCGGAGGACCCAGCACAGATACGCAGTATTTT
>TRBD2|NA|TRBV24-1|TRBJ2-5
CATSPGGRETQYF
TGTGCCACCAGTCCGGGGGGACGAGAGACCCAGTACTTC
>NA|once|TRBV29-1|TRBJ1-2
CSVNPKGQLYGYTF
TGCAGCGTTAACCCCAAAGGACAGCTTTATGGCTACACCTTC
>NA|NA|TRBV29-1|TRBJ2-5
CSVDGSGVAIQETQYF
TGCAGCGTTGACGGATCAGGGGTGGCCATTCAAGAGACCCAGTACTTC
>TRBD2|NA|TRBV7-2|TRBJ2-2
CASSWGLTNTGELFF
TGTGCCAGCAGCTGGGGACTAACGAACACCGGGGAGCTGTTTTTT
>NA|NA|TRBV7-8|TRBJ2-5
CASSLTTQETQYF
TGTGCCAGCAGCTTAACGACTCAAGAGACCCAGTACTTC
>NA|NA|TRBV6-1|TRBJ1-5
CASSDPGNQPQHF
TGTGCCAGCAGTGATCCGGGGAATCAGCCCCAGCATTTT
>NA|NA|TRBV6-1|TRBJ1-2
CASSEGWGYTF
TGTGCCAGCAGTGAAGGGTGGGGCTACACCTTC
>NA|NA|TRBV4-2|TRBJ2-2
CACGTENTGELFF
TGTGCCTGCGGGACAGAGAACACCGGGGAGCTGTTTTTT
>TRBD1|NA|TRBV3-1/TRBV3-2|TRBJ2-5
CASSRQGRETQYF
TGTGCCAGCAGTCGACAGGGGAGAGAGACCCAGTACTTC
>TRBD2|few|TRBV3-1/TRBV3-2|TRBJ2-5
CASSQEQTSGMETQYF
TGTGCCAGCAGCCAAGAGCAGACTAGCGGGATGGAGACCCAGTACTTC
>TRBD2|NA|TRBV15|TRBJ2-5
CATSRVGLAGKETQYF
TGTGCCACCAGCAGAGTTGGGCTAGCGGGGAAAGAGACCCAGTACTTC
>TRBD1|once|TRBV2|TRBJ1-1
CASSEDAGGYTEAFF
TGTGCCAGCAGTGAGGACGCAGGGGGGTACACTGAAGCTTTCTTT
>NA|NA|TRBV19|TRBJ2-7
CASSIQGRDEQYF
TGTGCCAGTAGTATCCAGGGGAGGGACGAGCAGTACTTC
>TRBD2|NA|TRBV5-4|TRBJ2-2
CASSPNSGGVPGELFF
TGTGCCAGCAGCCCCAATAGCGGGGGGGTTCCCGGGGAGCTGTTTTTT
>TRBD2|NA|TRBV11-2|TRBJ2-1
CASSPWAGETYNEQFF
TGTGCCAGCAGCCCCTGGGCGGGGGAGACCTACAATGAGCAGTTCTTC
>NA|NA|TRBV7-9|TRBJ2-1
CASSLTYNEQFF
TGTGCCAGCAGCTTGACCTACAATGAGCAGTTCTTC
>NA|NA|TRBV27|TRBJ1-1
CASSVGANTEAFF
TGTGCCAGCAGTGTAGGGGCGAACACTGAAGCTTTCTTT
>NA|NA|TRBV11-2|TRBJ1-1
CASSTDPGRKAFF
TGTGCCAGCAGCACAGACCCCGGTAGGAAAGCTTTCTTT
>NA|NA|TRBV4-1|TRBJ1-1
CASSPPLHTEAFF
TGCGCCAGCAGCCCCCCTTTGCACACTGAAGCTTTCTTT
>NA|NA|TRBV21-1|TRBJ2-3
CASTYGGGSSTDTQYF
TGTGCCAGCACCTATGGGGGGGGGTCTTCCACAGATACGCAGTATTTT
>TRBD2|NA|TRBV5-4|TRBJ2-2
CASRIGTSSKTGELFF
TGTGCCAGCAGGATTGGGACTAGCTCCAAGACCGGGGAGCTGTTTTTT
>TRBD2|few|TRBV6-6|TRBJ2-5
CASGIAGGWDGETQYF
TGTGCCAGCGGTATAGCGGGGGGCTGGGACGGAGAGACCCAGTACTTC
>TRBD2|NA|TRBV4-2|TRBJ2-3
CASSPTSGGASDTQYF
TGTGCCAGCAGCCCCACTAGCGGGGGGGCCTCAGATACGCAGTATTTT
>TRBD2|NA|TRBV5-6|TRBJ2-7
CASSPGLAGYEQYF
TGTGCCAGCAGCCCGGGACTAGCGGGCTACGAGCAGTACTTC
>TRBD1|NA|TRBV27|TRBJ1-1
CASSPQGSLTNTEAFF
TGTGCCAGCAGTCCACAGGGGTCCCTTACGAACACTGAAGCTTTCTTT
>NA|NA|TRBV7-2|TRBJ2-3
CASSFAPDTQYF
TGTGCCAGCAGCTTCGCTCCAGATACGCAGTATTTT